This note documents a single T cell receptor beta chain sequence. The antigen it recognizes is unknown. Base qualities are not at hand, and no much larger clone is one base apart. These data originate in a study of T-cell memory formation after mild COVID-19 (dated by TCRdb to the early 2020s). Broadly, across the study: TCR sequence clusters from the two donors were largely donor specific. T-cell clones expanding and contracting after mild COVID-19 in two donors were tracked by longitudinal TCRalpha and TCRbeta repertoire sequencing. The cohort comprised two young, previously healthy adult volunteers, one female and one male. The paper as a whole reports these results and caveats: Clones that contracted from day 15 to 85 showed balanced CD4/CD8 phenotypes, whereas a second wave of clones that expanded from day 15 to 37 leaned towards CD4+. Some responding clones were detected in pre-infection memory, suggesting pre-existing cross-reactive memory T cells joined the SARS-CoV-2 response. Only two mild cases were covered in the study, and larger cohorts including severe cases with pre-infection samples were considered necessary. SARS-CoV-2 specificity was not confirmed for the second-wave clones peaking on day 37. Contracting CD4+ clones turned up mainly in the CM and EM memory subsets, whereas EMRA was where CD8+ clones were enriched.

Ficoll-Paque density gradient centrifugation was used to isolate PBMCs. Sequencing used an Illumina NovaSeq 6000. TCRalpha and TCRbeta cDNA libraries were constructed by 5'RACE with constant-segment primers, with sample barcodes and unique molecular identifiers being introduced. RNA was extracted from every sample with Trizol reagent. Amplification of the libraries took two PCR steps, and the second step added a second sample barcode plus Illumina TruSeq adapters. The libraries were sequenced on an Illumina NovaSeq using 2 x 150 bp paired-end reads. Regarding the original processing steps: Reads were demultiplexed and collapsed into UMI-guided consensus sequences with migec v1.2.7. Using mixcr v2.1.11, UMI consensuses were aligned to TRA and TRB V and J templates and then assembled into clonotypes. Expanded or contracted clonotypes were those called significant by both edgeR and NoisET, with noise models trained on biological replicates. For edgeR calls, a false discovery rate-adjusted p below 0.01 and a log2 fold-change threshold of 1 were applied. PCA with hierarchical clustering of max-normalized trajectories of the 1000 most abundant clonotypes was used as exploratory dynamics analysis. The CD4 or CD8 phenotype of responding clones was assigned using the separately sequenced CD4+ and CD8+ repertoires. TCRdb passed the public sequencing reads through fastp at Q25 and MiXCR, retaining productive beta sequences. Entries are consolidated by CDR3 protein sequence, retaining the most common genes and DNA. The V and J calls and clone size come from TCRdb's table, not from the authors' own analysis. The sample table records about 470,000 distinct CDR3 sequences; around 27% of these occur just once. Clones ranked in the top ten supply around 12% of the sample.

This clonotype originated in an adult woman who had mild COVID-19 (a few samples of this study predate the infection). The sample titles of this study are shuffled in the database, so cell type and time point are left out; the donor was told from shared clones. What was sequenced was PBMCs or a T cell subset sorted from them (not recorded which).

The bases read TGCGCCAGCAGCCCTGACAACCCCAACGAGCAGTACTTC. The translation is CASSPDNPNEQYF. In this chain, TRBV5-1 is recombined with TRBJ2-7; the D gene remains uncertain. In the germline V gene, CDR1 corresponds to SGHRS and CDR2 to YFSETQ. Taken from cysteine to phenylalanine, the CDR3 has 13 residues. Solely the CDR3 DNA is kept, with 39 bases framed from the first base. V is clipped by 4 bases and J by 5 bases, and the sequence between their germline boundaries is 13 bases long.